The 6 T cell receptor beta chains in this list originate from one sample, sequenced in a study of blood T cell repertoires in COVID-19. Assay used: immunoSEQ multiplex PCR; TCRdb lists only in-frame clones, some missing. The sample carries fewer than 180,000 clones, more than 75% recorded once. The sample comprised peripheral blood. These receptors were taken from a man between 65 and 80 years old with acute or convalescent COVID-19.

The chain carries TRBV18 and TRBJ2-5; 7 positions match TRBD2. Germline CDR1 reads KGHSH; CDR2 reads LQKENI. V trimming: 6 bases; J trimming: 2 bases; junction bases outside the gene matches: 3. This CDR3 is 13 amino acids long. The DNA for the CDR3 is TGTGCCAGCTCTAGCGGGCGACAAGAGACCCAGTACTTC. Protein product: CASSSGRQETQYF. Based on the CDR3 plus reference TRBV18 and TRBJ2-5, the full variable domain is NAGVMQNPRHLVRRRGQEARLRCSPMKGHSHVYWYRQLPEEGLKFMVYLQKENIIDESGMPKERFSAEFPKEGPSILRIQQVVRGDSAAYFCASSSGRQETQYFGPGTRLLVL.

The table lists this clone with a few counts. V usage is TRBV24-1 and J usage is TRBJ2-5; the D gene is possibly TRBD2 (5 bases). Germline V gene data show CDR1 as KGHDR and CDR2 as SFDVKD. CDR3 length equals 13 residues. V lost 5 bases, J lost 5 bases, and 11 bases lay in between. This chain's CDR3 is CATSAAGLETQYF. The DNA for the CDR3 is TGTGCCACCAGTGCTGCGGGTTTGGAGACCCAGTACTTC.

The sample holds a few counts of this clone. The gene calls are TRBV5-6 and TRBJ2-1; 8 nucleotides line up with TRBD1. CDR1 and CDR2 (germline): SGHDT, YYEEEE. The length of the CDR3 is 17 residues. The J segment lost 8 bases and the V segment lost 1 base, leaving 14 bases of the junction unmatched. The CDR3 sequence is CASSLYGARQGQDEQFF. The CDR3 coding sequence is TGTGCCAGCAGCTTGTACGGCGCGAGACAGGGGCAAGATGAGCAGTTCTTC. Full variable domain (rest looked up from reference TRBV5-6 and TRBJ2-1): DAGVTQSPTHLIKTRGQQVTLRCSPKSGHDTVSWYQQALGQGPQFIFQYYEEEERQRGNFPDRFSGHQFPNYSSELNVNALLLGDSALYLCASSLYGARQGQDEQFFGPGTRLTVL.

The V and J genes are TRBV6-1 and TRBJ2-3, with 11 nucleotides matching TRBD1. The V and J ends lost 2 bases and 6 bases, in that order; junction bases with no gene match: 10. Germline lookup yields CDR1 MNHNS and CDR2 SASEGT. The CDR3 covers 17 residues. CDR3 protein: CASSEMGGTGGADTQYF. In nucleotides, the CDR3 is TGTGCCAGCAGTGAAATGGGCGGGACAGGGGGAGCGGATACGCAGTATTTT.

The V and J genes are TRBV19 and TRBJ2-2, with 9 bases identical to TRBD1. The CDR3 runs to 14 residues. Per the germline V gene, CDR1 is LNHDA and CDR2 is SQIVND (reference sequence). The J segment lost 3 bases and the V segment lost 8 bases, leaving 4 bases of the junction unmatched. The CDR3, as DNA: TGTGCCAGTGCGGACAGGGGCGACACCGGGGAGCTGTTTTTT. Its protein is CASADRGDTGELFF.

The chain couples TRBV20-1 to TRBJ2-1, with 11 bases fitting TRBD2. This CDR3 is built from 13 residues. CDR1 is DFQATT and CDR2 is SNEGSKA in the germline V gene (reference sequence). V was clipped by 3 bases and J by 10 bases; unmatched bases: 5. CDR3 sequence: CSASTSGSGEQFF. The CDR3 DNA follows: TGCAGTGCTAGTACTAGCGGGAGTGGAGAGCAGTTCTTC.